A selection of T cell receptor beta chains follows, all from one sample in a study of early T cells in non-severe SARS-CoV-2 infection. MiXCR, applied by TCRdb to the 5' RACE reads, yields one record per CDR3 protein. The repertoire holds approximately 69,000 distinct CDR3 sequences, 12% seen once, with approximately 6.4% in the top ten. Material: whole blood. The receptors come from an adult who was a healthcare worker with PCR-confirmed SARS-CoV-2 infection or an uninfected control (not recorded which). Each CDR3 is given with its conserved first and last residue. A D gene is named only where the DNA matches it firmly. Expanded clones are given a class, and other clones once, few, many or no size at all.

d_gene	v_gene	abundance	j_gene	CDR3aa	CDR3nt
.	TRBV2	.	TRBJ2-5	CASSVLETQYF	TGTGCCAGCAGTGTCTTGGAGACCCAGTACTTC
.	TRBV29-1	many	TRBJ1-6	CSVFLTYNSPLHF	TGCAGCGTTTTTCTGACATATAATTCACCCCTCCACTTT
.	TRBV7-9	many	TRBJ2-5	CASSLVAITRETQYF	TGTGCCAGCAGCTTAGTAGCGATTACTCGAGAGACCCAGTACTTC
.	TRBV7-2	few	TRBJ2-1	CASSPQMAYNEQFF	TGTGCCAGCAGCCCGCAGATGGCCTACAATGAGCAGTTCTTC
.	TRBV19	many	TRBJ1-5	CATRRGNQPQHF	TGTGCCACCAGACGGGGCAATCAGCCCCAGCATTTT
.	TRBV13	few	TRBJ2-3	CASSPLLKLAPNTQYF	TGTGCCAGCAGCCCCCTCCTGAAATTAGCCCCAAATACGCAGTATTTT
TRBD2	TRBV7-9	.	TRBJ2-1	CASSLGGTSGHYNEQFF	TGTGCCAGCAGCTTAGGGGGGACTAGCGGACATTACAATGAGCAGTTCTTC
TRBD1	TRBV6-6	.	TRBJ2-5	CASSTPGQGLFLSF	TGTGCCAGCAGTACACCGGGACAGGGGCTGTTCCTGTCCTTC
.	TRBV18	many	TRBJ2-5	CASSPNGRLWETQYF	TGTGCCAGCTCACCAAACGGCAGGCTGTGGGAGACCCAGTACTTC
TRBD2	TRBV24-1	few	TRBJ2-5	CATSDLLAGDKETQYF	TGTGCCACCAGTGACTTACTAGCGGGAGATAAAGAGACCCAGTACTTC
.	TRBV9	few	TRBJ2-5	CASSGRDPYQETQYF	TGTGCCAGCAGCGGCCGGGACCCGTACCAAGAGACCCAGTACTTC
TRBD2	TRBV7-2	many	TRBJ2-7	CASAGGRGTYEQYF	TGTGCCAGCGCCGGGGGGAGAGGGACCTACGAGCAGTACTTC
.	TRBV5-1	few	TRBJ2-7	CASSFGPLLGEQYF	TGCGCCAGCAGCTTCGGACCCCTATTGGGCGAGCAGTACTTC
TRBD2	TRBV6-6	.	TRBJ2-3	CACLSGVSTDTQYF	TGTGCCTGCCTTAGCGGGGTTAGCACAGATACGCAGTATTTT
TRBD2	TRBV24-1	few	TRBJ2-5	CATSPAGGGEETQYF	TGTGCCACCAGCCCAGCGGGAGGGGGAGAGGAGACCCAGTACTTC
.	TRBV5-1	.	TRBJ2-7	CASSSKQGQGFHEQYF	TGCGCCAGCAGCTCGAAACAGGGCCAGGGGTTCCACGAGCAGTACTTC
TRBD2	TRBV5-1	.	TRBJ2-7	CASSSYSGSYEQYF	TGCGCCAGCAGCTCCTATAGCGGGAGCTACGAGCAGTACTTC
.	TRBV7-2	many	TRBJ1-2	CASSFNDRPNYGYTF	TGTGCCAGCAGCTTTAATGACAGACCCAACTATGGCTACACCTTC
.	TRBV28	many	TRBJ2-5	CASSFIGTEQGTQYF	TGTGCCAGCAGTTTTATTGGGACGGAACAAGGTACCCAGTACTTC
TRBD2	TRBV29-1	few	TRBJ2-5	CSARLAGGNQETQYF	TGCAGCGCCCGACTAGCGGGGGGCAACCAAGAGACCCAGTACTTC
TRBD2	TRBV5-1	many	TRBJ2-3	CASSWLAGGRTDTQYF	TGCGCCAGCAGCTGGCTAGCGGGGGGCCGCACAGATACGCAGTATTTT
.	TRBV6-2/TRBV6-3	.	TRBJ2-3	CASSYSLTTDTQYF	TGTGCCAGCAGTTACTCCCTAACCACAGATACGCAGTATTTT
TRBD2	TRBV30	few	TRBJ2-7	CAWRLAGAHEQYF	TGTGCCTGGAGGCTAGCGGGGGCCCACGAGCAGTACTTC
TRBD1	TRBV5-6	.	TRBJ2-1	CASSFDRGPYNEQFF	TGTGCCAGCAGCTTTGACAGGGGGCCCTACAATGAGCAGTTCTTC
TRBD2	TRBV20-1	.	TRBJ2-1	CSARDPGGGSYNEQFF	TGCAGTGCTAGAGATCCCGGCGGGGGCTCCTACAATGAGCAGTTCTTC
.	TRBV14	.	TRBJ2-3	CASSPWEGTTDTQYF	TGTGCCAGCAGCCCATGGGAAGGGACCACAGATACGCAGTATTTT
.	TRBV20-1	many	TRBJ1-1	CSARWRRDATEAFF	TGCAGTGCTAGGTGGAGGAGGGATGCCACTGAAGCTTTCTTT
.	TRBV12-5	.	TRBJ2-3	CASGSRPETQYF	TGTGCTAGTGGTTCCCGTCCTGAAACGCAGTATTTT
.	TRBV5-1	few	TRBJ2-2	CASSLETGTNTGELFF	TGCGCCAGCAGCTTGGAGACTGGAACGAACACCGGGGAGCTGTTTTTT
.	TRBV18	few	TRBJ1-2	CASSPLSAGTNYGYTF	TGTGCCAGCTCACCACTCTCGGCGGGGACTAACTATGGCTACACCTTC
.	TRBV20-1	many	TRBJ1-5	CSASLGRNQPQHF	TGCAGTGCCTCTTTGGGGCGCAATCAGCCCCAGCATTTT
.	TRBV6-2/TRBV6-3	.	TRBJ2-1	CASSRLSYNEQFF	TGTGCCAGCAGCCGACTATCATACAATGAGCAGTTCTTC
TRBD2	TRBV4-1	many	TRBJ2-2	CASSQARAGRELFF	TGCGCCAGCAGCCAAGCGAGAGCGGGACGGGAGCTGTTTTTT
.	TRBV20-1	.	TRBJ2-5	CSARDPPGETQYF	TGCAGTGCTAGAGACCCCCCGGGAGAGACCCAGTACTTC
.	TRBV6-2/TRBV6-3	.	TRBJ2-7	CASSYYIRYEQYF	TGTGCCAGCAGTTACTACATCCGCTACGAGCAGTACTTC
.	TRBV14	many	TRBJ2-7	CASSPRFF	TGTGCCAGCAGCCCCCGATTCTTC
.	TRBV5-5	few	TRBJ2-7	CASSRDLPHEQYF	TGTGCCAGCAGCCGGGACCTCCCCCACGAGCAGTACTTC
.	TRBV7-4	.	TRBJ2-5	CASSPGNQETQYF	TGTGCCAGCAGCCCGGGTAATCAAGAGACCCAGTACTTC
.	TRBV5-1	.	TRBJ2-5	CASSLTDQETQYF	TGCGCCAGCAGCTTGACCGACCAAGAGACCCAGTACTTC
TRBD1	TRBV30	few	TRBJ2-7	CAWKRGQGNYEQYF	TGTGCCTGGAAACGAGGACAGGGAAACTACGAGCAGTACTTC
.	TRBV7-3	few	TRBJ2-2	CASSLTSGAGELFF	TGTGCCAGCAGCTTAACGTCCGGGGCCGGGGAGCTGTTTTTT
TRBD1	TRBV7-9	few	TRBJ1-2	CASSLDRGGYTF	TGTGCCAGCAGCCTGGACAGGGGAGGCTACACCTTC
TRBD2	TRBV20-1	few	TRBJ2-3	CSALNPGLATPDTQYF	TGCAGTGCTTTGAATCCGGGACTAGCGACTCCAGATACGCAGTATTTT
.	TRBV6-2/TRBV6-3	many	TRBJ2-7	CASSYGSPLREQYF	TGTGCCAGCAGTTACGGGAGCCCCTTGCGCGAGCAGTACTTC
.	TRBV29-1	few	TRBJ2-1	CSVVPGTRSYNEQFF	TGCAGCGTTGTTCCCGGCACCCGCTCCTACAATGAGCAGTTCTTC
.	TRBV21-1	few	TRBJ1-6	CASSEDRGPYNSPLHF	TGTGCCAGCAGCGAGGACAGGGGCCCCTATAATTCACCCCTCCACTTT
.	TRBV2	.	TRBJ1-6	CASSEARALGSPLHF	TGTGCCAGCAGTGAGGCCAGGGCATTGGGTTCACCCCTCCACTTT
TRBD2	TRBV20-1	.	TRBJ2-1	CSAVDPGLAATYNEQFF	TGCAGTGCCGTCGACCCGGGACTAGCGGCCACCTACAATGAGCAGTTCTTC
.	TRBV7-9	many	TRBJ2-7	CASSSVTRGGCDF	TGTGCCAGCAGCTCCGTTACGAGGGGCGGATGTGACTTC
TRBD2	TRBV12-5	.	TRBJ2-2	CASANRLAGPASTTGELFF	TGTGCTAGTGCGAACCGACTAGCGGGCCCGGCCTCTACCACCGGGGAGCTGTTTTTT
TRBD2	TRBV9	.	TRBJ2-2	CASSSSLGKRGASNTGELFF	TGTGCCAGCAGCTCCTCCCTAGGGAAGCGGGGGGCTTCGAACACCGGGGAGCTGTTTTTT
TRBD2	TRBV6-5	few	TRBJ2-7	CASSYSSIAGGSHAYEQYF	TGTGCCAGCAGTTACTCGTCGATAGCGGGTGGATCTCACGCCTACGAGCAGTACTTC